Each of the 7 T cell receptor beta chains below was sequenced from the same sample in a study of T cells after yellow fever vaccination. MiXCR was run by TCRdb on the 5' RACE reads, yielding one entry per CDR3 protein. The repertoire holds some 560,000 distinct CDR3 sequences, with under 25% as singletons. The material was PBMCs, obtained 15 days after the yellow fever booster vaccination. Every receptor here comes from a man younger than 45 who received the YFV17D yellow fever vaccine.

The chain has TRBV5-1 and TRBJ2-5, with TRBD2 identical over 7 bases. The CDR3 has 13 amino acids. Germline trimming cut 4 bases from V and 5 bases from J; bases unmatched to any gene: 5. In germline, CDR1 is SGHRS, CDR2 YFSETQ. The CDR3 region has the DNA TGCGCCAGCAGCCCCAGCGGGACTGAGACCCAGTACTTC. Translation gives CASSPSGTETQYF.

Only a few counts were recorded for this clonotype. The V call is TRBV29-1, the J call TRBJ2-2; a possible D gene is TRBD1 (6 bases). Trimming removed 6 bases at V and 5 bases at J, with 10 bases between. The CDR3 is made up of 12 amino acids. Germline CDR1 reads SQVTM; CDR2 reads ANQGSEA. CDR3 sequence: CSVNRDTGELFF. DNA for the CDR3: TGCAGCGTGAACAGGGATACCGGGGAGCTGTTTTTT.

This clonotype came up a few times. J is TRBJ2-5 and V is TRBV15; weak D call: TRBD1 (6 bases). V was pared by 5 bases and J by 2 bases, with 12 bases between. The CDR3 runs 14 residues. Germline-derived CDR1 and CDR2 are LNHNV and YYDKDF (reference sequence). The CDR3 sequence is CATSPRTAQETQYF. CDR3 nucleotides: TGTGCCACCAGCCCGCGGACAGCGCAAGAGACCCAGTACTTC.

This clonotype was seen a handful of times. The J gene is TRBJ1-4, the V gene TRBV28; D not resolved. Per the germline V gene, CDR1 is MDHEN and CDR2 is SYDVKM. The length of the CDR3 is 15 residues. Trimming took off 3 bases at V and 8 bases at J, with 16 bases between the two ends. Here the CDR3 DNA reads TGTGCCAGCAGTTTGGAGGCTATTCAGAGAGAAAAACTGTTTTTT. Translation gives CASSLEAIQREKLFF.

V gene TRBV14 combines with J gene TRBJ1-2; TRBD1 is a possible D gene (5 bases). This CDR3 is built from 16 residues. CDR1 is SGHDN and CDR2 is FVKESK in the germline V gene. V was pared by 1 base and J by 4 bases, with 16 bases between. CDR3 sequence: CASSQVGGRRAYGYTF. The CDR3 region has the DNA TGTGCCAGCAGCCAAGTGGGGGGACGGCGTGCCTATGGCTACACCTTC.

The chain carries TRBV5-6 and TRBJ2-1; D is possibly TRBD2 (7 bases). The CDR3 extends over 17 amino acids. The germline gives CDR1 SGHDT, CDR2 YYEEEE. With 3 bases removed from V and 6 bases from J, the gap between germline ends came to 22 bases. CDR3 nucleotide sequence: TGTGCCAGCAGCTGGGGGGGCGGGGGACCGCTATCCAATGAGCAGTTCTTC. Amino acids: CASSWGGGGPLSNEQFF.

This CDR3 is CSARAITTGELFF. The DNA of the CDR3 is TGCAGTGCTAGGGCTATAACGACCGGGGAGCTGTTTTTT. The chain recombines TRBV20-1 with TRBJ2-2; no clear D gene. V was cut by 3 bases and J by 5 bases, with 10 bases left in between. In germline, CDR1 is DFQATT, CDR2 SNEGSKA (reference sequence). The CDR3 spans 13 residues.